This TCR beta chain was sequenced for a study of shared clonotypes between healthy human individuals (dated by TCRdb to 2020 to 2022). About the full investigation: A few men and a couple of women, aged 18 to 49 years, made up the cohort. To estimate repertoire size and how much clonotype sharing occurs between individuals, the study deeply sequenced the blood TCR repertoires of 5 or 6 healthy adults. For each donor, CD4 naive and CD4 memory were each given three plates, CD8 naive was given two plates, and CD8 memory was given one plate. To increase sequencing depth and limit assay-specific biases, different laboratories used diverse techniques to prepare libraries and sequence TCR repertoires. Per donor, leukapheresis produced somewhere between about 0.9 and 9 billion PBMCs.

Points on this clone: Its antigen remains undetermined. One base away there is no much larger clone; base qualities are not given. Other nucleotide sequences in the sample specify the same CDR3.

CDR1 and CDR2 are drawn from the germline V gene: SGHRS, YFSETQ. The CDR3 covers 15 residues, taking in both the cysteine and the phenylalanine. Just CDR3 DNA is preserved here, 45 bases in frame from base 1. V gives up 0 bases and J gives up 0 bases, and the segment between their germline ends measures 9 bases. Donors were healthy HIV-negative adults with no recently reported acute infections or vaccinations. All donors were Caucasian adults living in Nashville, Tennessee, USA. CD4+ T cells were enriched by magnetic negative selection, after which naive cells were positively selected on CD45RA and the negative fraction was taken as the memory subset. After blood collection by leukapheresis, PBMCs were isolated using Ficoll-Histopaque density gradient centrifugation and then cryopreserved in the vapor phase of liquid nitrogen. Analytical flow cytometry was used to check the purity and quantity of each magnetically sorted T cell population. Each sorted fraction had its genomic DNA isolated and then quantified by UV absorbance on a Nanodrop 2000c.

Using the deep immunoSEQ assay, multiplex PCR amplified TCR CDR3 regions from genomic DNA. Extracted genomic DNA from each cell subset was distributed evenly across all wells of several immunoSEQ 96-well plates, and each plate was treated as a replicate. For sorted subsets, approximately 200 ng of genomic DNA, equivalent to 25,000 to 35,000 T cell genomes, went into each replicate PCR. The purified libraries were quantified using a Qubit 3.0 fluorometer, sized with a Bioanalyzer 2100, and then quantified again using the KAPA Library Quantification kit. Each immunoSEQ 96-well plate was sequenced on its own single-read 150-cycle Illumina NextSeq 550 flow cell. Turning to the authors' computational methods: Because the immunoSEQ output held only junctional sequences and lacked quality scores, the filtering could not match the filtering applied to full-length reads. Sequences were annotated with PyIR, a Python wrapper for IgBLAST v1.9, using IMGT germline references to assign V/J genes and CDR3. Any read was removed if the V/J assignment was weak (E-value above 1e-6), the CDR3 was missing, or the read contained stop codons, out-of-frame junctions, or ambiguous translated residues. V3J clonotypes were defined as sequences sharing the same inferred V gene, J gene, and CDR3 amino acid sequence. Percentage overlap between repertoires was computed as shared unique clonotypes divided by the size of the smaller repertoire. Three approaches were used to assess repertoire richness: RTK rarefaction, the Chao1 estimator, and Recon v2.1 estimates of unobserved clonotypes. Generation probabilities were computed with OLGA for all TCRbeta clonotypes obtained by the gDNA method from several donors. TCRdb took over this immuneACCESS table, retaining in-frame rearrangements with V and J assigned. Such tables are incomplete; in checked studies, under half of the missing clones stem from an unresolved V gene, and the remainder is unexplained. V and J calls and clone size are given by that table; D and trimming were obtained from the DNA. The sample table lists 2.3 million or so clones, approximately 93% of them with a count of one. About 0.37% of the sample is taken by the ten largest.

The full study reports these points: Naive subsets generally had larger estimated clonotype richness than memory subsets did. Only blood was sampled, and tissue TCR repertoires likely differ from those in blood. Because the study included only a small number of donors, the genetic and exposure-history diversity represented was limited. Pairwise subsampling indicated that sequencing depth was expected to affect the degree of clonotype sharing among donors. Sharing across a handful of donors was observed for approximately 4.6% of naive CD4, over 3% of naive CD8, 2% to 2.5% of memory CD4, and roughly 0.4% of memory CD8 clonotypes. Clonotypes shared by all four sorted-subset donors showed higher generation probabilities than non-shared clonotypes. Even with the large sequencing depth, rarefaction of the sorted-subset datasets indicated that sequencing was incomplete.

Sequencing input: naive CD4+ T cells from PBMCs. The intended sense of this specimen's cell subset or site label: CD45RA+ positively selected. This clonotype originated in a man between 18 and 35 years old in good health. Some clones in this sample may be carry-over from other donors' samples. The chain was built from TRBV5-1 and TRBJ1-2; TRBD1 is possibly the D segment (5 matching bases). The CDR3 corresponds to CASSLGTGPNYGYTF. The nucleotides read TGCGCCAGCAGCTTGGGAACGGGACCTAACTATGGCTACACCTTC.